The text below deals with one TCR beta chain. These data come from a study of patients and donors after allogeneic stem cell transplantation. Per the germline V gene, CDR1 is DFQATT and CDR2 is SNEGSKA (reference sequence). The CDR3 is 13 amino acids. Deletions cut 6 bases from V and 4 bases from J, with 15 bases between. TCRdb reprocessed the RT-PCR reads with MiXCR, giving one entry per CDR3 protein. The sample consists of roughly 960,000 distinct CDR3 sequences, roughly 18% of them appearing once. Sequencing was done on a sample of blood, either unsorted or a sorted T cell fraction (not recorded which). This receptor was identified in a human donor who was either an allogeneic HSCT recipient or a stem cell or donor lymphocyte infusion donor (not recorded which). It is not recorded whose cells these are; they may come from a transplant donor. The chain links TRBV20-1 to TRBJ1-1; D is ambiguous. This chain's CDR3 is CSAPRGKSTEAFF. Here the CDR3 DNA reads TGCAGTGCCCCCCGAGGGAAGTCCACTGAAGCTTTCTTT.